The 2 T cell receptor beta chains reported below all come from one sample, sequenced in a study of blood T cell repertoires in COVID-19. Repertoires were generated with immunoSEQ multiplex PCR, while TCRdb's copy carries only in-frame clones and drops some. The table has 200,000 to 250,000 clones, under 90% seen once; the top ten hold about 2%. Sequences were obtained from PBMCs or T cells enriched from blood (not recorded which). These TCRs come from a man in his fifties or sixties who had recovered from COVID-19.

CDR3 nucleotides: TGTGCCAGCAAGCAGGGGGCGAAGAGCAATCAGCCCCAGCATTTT. This gives the protein CASKQGAKSNQPQHF. The chain links TRBV2 to TRBJ1-5; TRBD1 aligns across 8 bases. The CDR3 covers 15 residues. The germline V gene encodes CDR1 SNHLY and CDR2 FYNNEI. With 7 bases clipped from V and 1 base from J, the junction kept 6 bases outside the gene matches.

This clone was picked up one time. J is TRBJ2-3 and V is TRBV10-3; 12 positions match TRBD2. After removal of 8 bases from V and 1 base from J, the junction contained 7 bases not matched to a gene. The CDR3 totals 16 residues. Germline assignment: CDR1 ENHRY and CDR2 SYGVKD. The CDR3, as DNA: TGTGCCATCTCTCCGGGACTAGCGGGCCGCACAGATACGCAGTATTTT. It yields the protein CAISPGLAGRTDTQYF.